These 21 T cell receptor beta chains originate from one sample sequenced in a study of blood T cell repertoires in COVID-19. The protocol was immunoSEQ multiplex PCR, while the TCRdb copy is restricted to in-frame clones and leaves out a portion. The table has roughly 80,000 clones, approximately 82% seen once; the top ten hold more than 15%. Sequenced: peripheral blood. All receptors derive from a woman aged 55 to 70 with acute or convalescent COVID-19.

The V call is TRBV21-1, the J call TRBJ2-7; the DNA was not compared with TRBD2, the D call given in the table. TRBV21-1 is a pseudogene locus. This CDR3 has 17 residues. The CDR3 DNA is TGTGCCGGTCAACACCTCAATCAGGACTCGACCTCCTACGAGCAGTACTTC. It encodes CAGQHLNQDSTSYEQYF.

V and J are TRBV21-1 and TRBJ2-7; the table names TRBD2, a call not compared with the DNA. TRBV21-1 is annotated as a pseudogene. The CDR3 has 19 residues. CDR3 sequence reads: CASSKALSGLARKTYEQYF. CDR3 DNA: TGTGCCAGCAGCAAAGCGCTTTCTGGACTAGCAAGAAAAACCTACGAGCAGTACTTC.

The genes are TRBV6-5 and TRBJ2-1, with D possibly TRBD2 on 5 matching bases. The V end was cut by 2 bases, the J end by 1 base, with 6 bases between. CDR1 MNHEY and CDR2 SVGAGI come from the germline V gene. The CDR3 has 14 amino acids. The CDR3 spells CASSYEGSYNEQFF. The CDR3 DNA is TGTGCCAGCAGTTACGAGGGTTCCTACAATGAGCAGTTCTTC.

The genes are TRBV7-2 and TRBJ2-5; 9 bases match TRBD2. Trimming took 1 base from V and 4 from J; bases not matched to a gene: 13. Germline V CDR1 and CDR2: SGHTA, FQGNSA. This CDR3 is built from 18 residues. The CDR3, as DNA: TGTGCCAGCAGCTTAGAAGTATTGGGACTAGCTCAGAGAGAGACCCAGTACTTC. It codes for CASSLEVLGLAQRETQYF.

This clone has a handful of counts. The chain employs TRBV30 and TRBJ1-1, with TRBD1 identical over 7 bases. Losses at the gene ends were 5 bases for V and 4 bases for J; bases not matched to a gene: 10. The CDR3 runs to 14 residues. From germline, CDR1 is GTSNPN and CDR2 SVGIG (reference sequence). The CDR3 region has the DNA TGTGCCTGGGACACAGGGGCCGCCGCCACTGAAGCTTTCTTT. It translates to CAWDTGAAATEAFF.

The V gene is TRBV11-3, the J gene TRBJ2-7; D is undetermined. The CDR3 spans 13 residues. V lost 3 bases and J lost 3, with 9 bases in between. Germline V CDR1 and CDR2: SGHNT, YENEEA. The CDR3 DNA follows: TGTGCCAGCAGCTTCCACAGTCTCTACGAGCAGTACTTC. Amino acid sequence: CASSFHSLYEQYF.

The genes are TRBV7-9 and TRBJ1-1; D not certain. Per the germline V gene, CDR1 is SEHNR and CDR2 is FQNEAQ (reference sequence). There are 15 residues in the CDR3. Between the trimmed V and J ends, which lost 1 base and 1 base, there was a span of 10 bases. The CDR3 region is CASSLVGGQNTEAFF. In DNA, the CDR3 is TGTGCCAGCAGCTTAGTAGGCGGGCAGAACACTGAAGCTTTCTTT.

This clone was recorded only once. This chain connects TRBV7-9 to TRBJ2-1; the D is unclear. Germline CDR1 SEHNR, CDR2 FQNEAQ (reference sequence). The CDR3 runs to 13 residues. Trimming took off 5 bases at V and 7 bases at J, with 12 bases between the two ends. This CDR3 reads CASSPRAANEQFF. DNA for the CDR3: TGTGCCAGCAGCCCCCGCGCGGCTAATGAGCAGTTCTTC.

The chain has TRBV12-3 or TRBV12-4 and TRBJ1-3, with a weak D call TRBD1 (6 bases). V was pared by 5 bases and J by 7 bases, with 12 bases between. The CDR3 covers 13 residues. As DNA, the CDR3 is TGTGCCAGCAGTATCAATCAGGGGAACACCATATATTTT. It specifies CASSINQGNTIYF.

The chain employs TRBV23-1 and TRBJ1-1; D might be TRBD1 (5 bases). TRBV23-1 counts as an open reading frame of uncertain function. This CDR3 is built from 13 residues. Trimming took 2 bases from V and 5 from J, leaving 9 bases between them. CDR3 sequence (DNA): TGCGCCAGCAGTCAAGGGGCAGGGACTGAAGCTTTCTTT. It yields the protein CASSQGAGTEAFF.

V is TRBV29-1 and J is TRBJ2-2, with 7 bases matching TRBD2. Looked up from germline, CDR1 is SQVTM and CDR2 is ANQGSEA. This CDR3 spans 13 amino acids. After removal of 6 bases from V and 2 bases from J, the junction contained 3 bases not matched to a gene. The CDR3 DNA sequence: TGCAGCGTAGCGGGGATAAACACCGGGGAGCTGTTTTTT. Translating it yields CSVAGINTGELFF.

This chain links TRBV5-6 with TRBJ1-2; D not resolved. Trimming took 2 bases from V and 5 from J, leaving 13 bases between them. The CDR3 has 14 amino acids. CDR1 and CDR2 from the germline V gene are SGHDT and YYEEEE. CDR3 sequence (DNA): TGTGCCAGCAGCTTCTGGCGGGGAGGTTATGGCTACACCTTC. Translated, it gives CASSFWRGGYGYTF.

Here the CDR3 DNA reads TGTGCCAGCAGTTACTCCGGGACAGGGGGTAATTCACCCCTCCACTTT. As protein: CASSYSGTGGNSPLHF. The chain employs TRBV6-6 and TRBJ1-6, with TRBD1 matching 11 bases. Germline V gives CDR1 MNHNY, CDR2 SVGAGI (reference sequence). J was trimmed by 6 bases and V by 0 bases; bases with no gene match: 1. The CDR3 sequence is 16 residues long.

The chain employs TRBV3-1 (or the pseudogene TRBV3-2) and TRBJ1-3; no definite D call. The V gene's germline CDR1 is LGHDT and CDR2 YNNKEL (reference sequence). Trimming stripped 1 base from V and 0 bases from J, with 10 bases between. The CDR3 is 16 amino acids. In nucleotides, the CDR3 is TGTGCCAGCAGCCAAGGTGGCGGAGACTCTGGAAACACCATATATTTT. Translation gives CASSQGGGDSGNTIYF.

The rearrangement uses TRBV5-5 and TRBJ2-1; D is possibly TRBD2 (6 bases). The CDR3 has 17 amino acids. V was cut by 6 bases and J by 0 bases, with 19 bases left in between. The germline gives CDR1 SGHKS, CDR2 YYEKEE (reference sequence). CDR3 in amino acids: CASTLDLADTSYNEQFF. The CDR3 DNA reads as TGTGCCAGCACCCTAGATTTAGCGGATACCTCCTACAATGAGCAGTTCTTC.

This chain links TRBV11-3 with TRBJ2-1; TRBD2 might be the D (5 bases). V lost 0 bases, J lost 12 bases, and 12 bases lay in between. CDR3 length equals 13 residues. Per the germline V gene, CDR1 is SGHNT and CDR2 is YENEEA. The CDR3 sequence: CASSLDGLAGQFF. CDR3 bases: TGTGCCAGCAGCTTAGATGGACTGGCGGGGCAGTTCTTC.

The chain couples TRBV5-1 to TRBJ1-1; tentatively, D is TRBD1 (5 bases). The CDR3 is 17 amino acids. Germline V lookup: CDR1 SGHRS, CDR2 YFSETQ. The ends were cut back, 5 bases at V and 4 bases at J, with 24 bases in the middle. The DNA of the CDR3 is TGCGCCAGCAGGCCGTCGGGGACGATCCTGGGGGGCACTGAAGCTTTCTTT. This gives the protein CASRPSGTILGGTEAFF.

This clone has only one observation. CDR3 amino acids: CASSLGEGGADTQYF. As DNA, the CDR3 is TGTGCCAGCAGTTTAGGGGAGGGGGGCGCAGATACGCAGTATTTT. The chain links TRBV28 to TRBJ2-3, with a tentative D call TRBD2 (7 bases). With 2 bases removed from V and 4 bases from J, the gap between germline ends came to 13 bases. This CDR3 is built from 15 residues. Germline-derived CDR1 and CDR2 are MDHEN and SYDVKM.

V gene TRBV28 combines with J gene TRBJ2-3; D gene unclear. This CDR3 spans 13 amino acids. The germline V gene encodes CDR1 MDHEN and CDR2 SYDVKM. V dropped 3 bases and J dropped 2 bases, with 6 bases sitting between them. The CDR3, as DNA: TGTGCCAGCAGTTTCAGTTACACAGATACGCAGTATTTT. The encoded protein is CASSFSYTDTQYF.

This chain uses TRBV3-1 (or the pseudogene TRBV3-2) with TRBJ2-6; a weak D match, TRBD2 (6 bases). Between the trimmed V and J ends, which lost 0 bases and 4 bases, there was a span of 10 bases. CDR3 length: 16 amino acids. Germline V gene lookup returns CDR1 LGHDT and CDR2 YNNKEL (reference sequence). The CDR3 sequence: CASSQDAGYGANVLTF. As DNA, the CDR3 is TGTGCCAGCAGCCAAGATGCGGGGTACGGGGCCAACGTCCTGACTTTC.

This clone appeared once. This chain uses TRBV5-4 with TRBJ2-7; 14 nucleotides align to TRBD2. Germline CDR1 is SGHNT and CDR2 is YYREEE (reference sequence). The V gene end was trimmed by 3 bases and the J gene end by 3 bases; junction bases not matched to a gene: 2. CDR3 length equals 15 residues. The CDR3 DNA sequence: TGTGCCAGCAGCTCTGGACTAGCGGGAGGCTACGAGCAGTACTTC. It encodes CASSSGLAGGYEQYF. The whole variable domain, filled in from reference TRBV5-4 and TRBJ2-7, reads ETGVTQSPTHLIKTRGQQVTLRCSSQSGHNTVSWYQQALGQGPQFIFQYYREEENGRGNFPPRFSGLQFPNYSSELNVNALELDDSALYLCASSSGLAGGYEQYFGPGTRLTVT.